This T cell receptor beta chain emerged from a study of response to subunit inactivated influenza vaccine. One entry per CDR3 protein, called by TCRdb with MiXCR from the RT-PCR reads. The sample includes hundreds of thousands of distinct CDR3 sequences, approximately 7.1% of them seen just once. Germline CDR1 and CDR2: SNHLY and FYNNEI. This CDR3 is 19 amino acids long. J gave up 7 bases and V 7 bases, and 23 bases lay outside the gene matches. The sequencing here drew on PBMCs from blood, taken roughly 24 months after vaccination. This receptor was identified in a man between 50 and 70 years old who received an inactivated influenza vaccine. V gene TRBV2 combines with J gene TRBJ2-1; 9 bases align to TRBD2. The CDR3 region is CASIADRTWGAGGYNEQFF. The CDR3 bases are TGTGCCAGCATCGCGGACAGGACCTGGGGGGCGGGAGGGTATAATGAGCAGTTCTTC.